Listed below are T cell receptor beta chains from one sample, sequenced in a study of blood T cell repertoires in COVID-19. Using immunoSEQ multiplex PCR, the repertoire was profiled, and TCRdb retains in-frame clones only, with some absent. The table includes 380,000 or so clones, roughly 86% detected once. Sequenced material: PBMCs or T cells enriched from blood (not recorded which). The receptor set was obtained from a woman aged 40 to 55 with acute COVID-19. Both conserved end residues are part of each CDR3. D genes are given only for firm matches. Not all rows give a size; the values are once, few, many and, for expanded clones, a class.

v_call	j_call	clone_size	d_call	cdr3_aa	cdr3_nt
TRBV19	TRBJ1-2	.	.	CASSIDRGFSYGYTF	TGTGCCAGTAGTATAGATCGTGGTTTCAGCTATGGCTACACCTTC
TRBV5-4	TRBJ2-3	.	TRBD2	CASSLFIAGGTDTQYF	TGTGCCAGCAGCTTGTTCATAGCGGGGGGCACAGATACGCAGTATTTT
TRBV5-1	TRBJ2-1	.	TRBD2	CASSPGWRGGLNEQFF	TGCGCCAGCAGCCCCGGTTGGCGGGGGGGCCTCAATGAGCAGTTCTTC
TRBV20-1	TRBJ2-7	.	TRBD2	CSASLLLAGVPYEQYF	TGCAGTGCTAGTTTGCTCCTAGCGGGAGTCCCCTACGAGCAGTACTTC
TRBV5-1	TRBJ2-3	.	TRBD2	CASSPLTSGGQGDTQYF	TGCGCCAGCAGCCCTCTGACTAGCGGGGGGCAGGGAGATACGCAGTATTTT
TRBV2	TRBJ2-3	.	.	CASSARGKGTDTQYF	TGTGCCAGCAGTGCCAGAGGTAAAGGCACAGATACGCAGTATTTT
TRBV10-2	TRBJ2-7	.	.	CASSFLYASDSYEQYF	TGCGCCAGCAGTTTCCTTTACGCTAGCGACAGCTACGAGCAGTACTTC
TRBV2	TRBJ1-6	.	TRBD1	CASGQGNNSPLHF	TGTGCCAGCGGACAGGGGAATAATTCACCCCTCCACTTT
TRBV2	TRBJ2-3	.	TRBD2	CAGRLAGGVDTQYF	TGTGCCGGGAGACTAGCGGGGGGGGTGGATACGCAGTATTTT
TRBV9	TRBJ2-1	.	.	CASSVLAASYNEQFF	TGTGCCAGCAGCGTACTGGCGGCTTCTTACAATGAGCAGTTCTTC
TRBV19	TRBJ2-5	.	TRBD2	CASSIGSGGSGGMETQYF	TGTGCCAGTAGTATTGGGTCTGGGGGTAGCGGGGGTATGGAGACCCAGTACTTC
TRBV7-9	TRBJ2-2	.	.	CASTSLGAVPGELFF	TGTGCCAGCACCTCATTGGGGGCTGTCCCCGGGGAGCTGTTTTTT
TRBV19	TRBJ2-6	.	TRBD1	CASTQTGAPPGANVLTF	TGTGCCAGTACCCAAACAGGGGCGCCTCCTGGGGCCAACGTCCTGACTTTC
TRBV11-3	TRBJ2-5	.	TRBD1	CASSTGTGGSQETQYF	TGTGCCAGCAGCACTGGGACAGGGGGCTCTCAAGAGACCCAGTACTTC
TRBV3-1/TRBV3-2	TRBJ2-2	.	TRBD1	CASSRRGTGELFF	TGTGCCAGCAGCCGCAGGGGGACCGGGGAGCTGTTTTTT
TRBV5-1	TRBJ2-7	.	.	CASGPGNHEQYF	TGCGCCAGTGGGCCCGGGAACCACGAGCAGTACTTC
TRBV14	TRBJ1-1	.	.	CASSAQANTEAFF	TGTGCCAGCAGCGCACAGGCGAACACTGAAGCTTTCTTT
TRBV5-1	TRBJ1-2	.	TRBD1	CASTLDRNYGYTF	TGCGCCAGCACCTTGGACAGGAACTATGGCTACACCTTC
TRBV29-1	TRBJ2-1	.	TRBD1	CSVTGTGDGEQFF	TGCAGCGTGACCGGGACAGGGGATGGTGAGCAGTTCTTC
TRBV7-9	TRBJ1-3	.	.	CASTRGARGNTIYF	TGTGCCAGCACTCGGGGGGCGCGAGGAAACACCATATATTTT
TRBV12-3/TRBV12-4	TRBJ1-1	.	.	CASSPGRIPAFF	TGTGCCAGCAGTCCCGGTCGCATTCCAGCTTTCTTT
TRBV2	TRBJ1-1	.	.	CASGGAPAEAFF	TGTGCCAGCGGAGGAGCTCCCGCTGAAGCTTTCTTT
TRBV19	TRBJ1-2	few	TRBD1	CASRKDRGSYTF	TGTGCCAGTCGGAAGGACAGGGGAAGCTACACCTTC
TRBV6-5	TRBJ1-1	.	.	CASSYSGNLNTEAFF	TGTGCCAGCAGTTACTCCGGGAATTTGAACACTGAAGCTTTCTTT
TRBV3-1/TRBV3-2	TRBJ1-1	.	.	CASSHNMNTEAFF	TGTGCCAGCAGCCATAACATGAACACTGAAGCTTTCTTT
TRBV6-1	TRBJ1-5	.	.	CASSETTVSNQPQHF	TGTGCCAGCAGTGAAACGACAGTTAGCAATCAGCCCCAGCATTTT
TRBV6-1	TRBJ1-2	.	.	CASSEVRAGRHGYTF	TGTGCCAGCAGTGAAGTTCGGGCAGGGAGGCATGGCTACACCTTC
TRBV12-3/TRBV12-4	TRBJ1-1	.	.	CASSFGLEAEAFF	TGTGCCAGCAGTTTCGGTCTCGAGGCTGAAGCTTTCTTT
TRBV11-2	TRBJ2-5	once	TRBD1	CASSLVSSGGLETQYF	TGTGCCAGCAGCTTAGTCTCGTCAGGGGGCCTAGAGACCCAGTACTTC
TRBV18	TRBJ2-1	.	TRBD2	CASSPSGGAGEQFF	TGTGCCAGCTCGCCGAGCGGGGGGGCAGGAGAGCAGTTCTTC
TRBV2	TRBJ2-1	.	TRBD2	CASSEAGTSGGPLYNEQFF	TGTGCCAGCAGTGAAGCGGGGACTAGCGGGGGGCCGCTCTACAATGAGCAGTTCTTC
TRBV11-2	TRBJ2-5	.	TRBD2	CASSRGTSGKETQYF	TGTGCCAGCAGCAGGGGGACTAGCGGGAAAGAGACCCAGTACTTC
TRBV10-3	TRBJ2-2	.	.	CAISESGGDTGELFF	TGTGCCATCAGTGAGTCTGGAGGAGACACCGGGGAGCTGTTTTTT
TRBV7-9	TRBJ1-1	.	.	CASSSEQLPSGTEAFF	TGTGCCAGCAGCTCCGAACAACTCCCCTCGGGCACTGAAGCTTTCTTT
TRBV30	TRBJ1-2	once	TRBD1	CAWSVSAGGFFGYTF	TGTGCCTGGAGTGTTTCGGCAGGGGGTTTCTTTGGCTACACCTTC
TRBV18	TRBJ2-7	.	TRBD2	CASSLFTGTSPSYEQYF	TGTGCCAGCTCACTCTTCACCGGGACTAGTCCTTCCTACGAGCAGTACTTC
TRBV5-4	TRBJ2-1	.	.	CASSLGAGGSYNEQFF	TGTGCCAGCAGCTTGGGAGCTGGGGGGTCCTACAATGAGCAGTTCTTC
TRBV18	TRBJ2-7	.	.	CASSPDSSYEQYF	TGTGCCAGCTCACCAGACAGCTCCTACGAGCAGTACTTC
TRBV6-5	TRBJ1-3	.	.	CASSLVSGNTIYF	TGTGCCAGCAGTTTAGTTTCTGGAAACACCATATATTTT
TRBV18	TRBJ1-1	.	.	CASSPPTANTEAFF	TGTGCCAGCTCACCGCCGACAGCGAACACTGAAGCTTTCTTT
TRBV19	TRBJ1-6	.	.	CASRTGNSPLHF	TGTGCCAGTCGAACAGGAAATTCACCCCTCCACTTT
TRBV6-5	TRBJ2-7	.	.	CASSYSTNPSYEQYF	TGTGCCAGCAGTTATTCGACTAACCCATCCTACGAGCAGTACTTC
TRBV30	TRBJ1-4	.	TRBD1	CAWGGTGGPNEKLFF	TGTGCCTGGGGGGGAACAGGGGGCCCCAATGAAAAACTGTTTTTT
TRBV7-6	TRBJ1-6	.	TRBD1	CASSGGQGGSPLHF	TGTGCCAGCAGCGGAGGACAGGGGGGTTCACCCCTCCACTTT
TRBV27	TRBJ1-1	.	.	CASSLSVVGVNTEAFF	TGTGCCAGCAGTTTAAGTGTGGTGGGAGTGAACACTGAAGCTTTCTTT